In its sample, the clone carrying this T cell receptor (beta chain) was seen a few times. Its antigen is currently unknown. This entry belongs to a study of cytomegalovirus exposure and HLA in healthy donors. Regarding the study as a whole: Sequencing depth roughly uniform across donors was assumed in presence/absence analyses. V- and J-gene trimming of TCR beta was linked (in a later analysis) to a missense DCLRE1C variant. Overall, approximately 150 TCR beta chains were annotated as cytomegalovirus-associated. It was confirmed in vitro that three of the CMV-associated chains were specific for CMV antigens.

V lost 5 bases and J lost 0, with 14 bases in between. This CDR3 is 15 amino acids long. Germline lookup yields CDR1 SGHKS and CDR2 YYEKEE (reference sequence). The PCR contained 60 Vbeta and 13 Jbeta primers. Sequencing used immunoSEQ multiplex PCR; TCRdb keeps in-frame clones, though not all of them. The sample consists of under 150,000 clones, roughly 75% of them appearing once. This sequence was found in a man in his thirties or forties in good health and CMV-seronegative. The genes are TRBV5-5 and TRBJ1-1; maybe TRBD1 (6 bases). Sequencing was carried out using PBMCs. Here the CDR3 DNA reads TGTGCCAGCAGGTTTGCAGGGGCGATGAACACTGAAGCTTTCTTT. Its translation is CASRFAGAMNTEAFF.